The 20 T cell receptor beta chains below were found in one sample sequenced in a study of shared clonotypes between healthy human individuals. Assay: immunoSEQ multiplex PCR; the TCRdb copy retains only in-frame clones and omits some. The sample records over 2 million clones, 95% being singletons. The material sequenced was naive CD4+ T cells sorted from blood. Subset described: CD45RA+ positively selected. The receptors derive from a man aged 18 to 30 in good health.

The chain uses TRBV6-5 and TRBJ2-3; TRBD2 is a possible D gene (6 bases). Looked up from germline, CDR1 is MNHEY and CDR2 is SVGAGI. This CDR3 is 15 amino acids long. Trimming cost V 2 bases and J 4 bases, with 13 bases left between them. CDR3 amino acids: CASSYAGRGPDTQYF. CDR3 DNA sequence: TGTGCCAGCAGTTACGCGGGAAGGGGTCCAGATACGCAGTATTTT.

This clone was seen a few times. The chain joins TRBV19 to TRBJ1-1; 8 bases line up with TRBD1. The J segment lost 4 bases and the V segment lost 4 bases, leaving 5 bases of the junction unmatched. This CDR3 has 14 amino acids. CDR1 and CDR2 (germline): LNHDA, SQIVND (reference sequence). CDR3 region: CASSTTGDATEAFF. DNA of the CDR3: TGTGCCAGTAGTACGACAGGGGACGCCACTGAAGCTTTCTTT.

The gene calls are TRBV5-1 and TRBJ1-4, with TRBD1 matching 8 bases. V dropped 4 bases and J dropped 2; count of bases not matched to a gene: 4. Looked up from germline, CDR1 is SGHRS and CDR2 is YFSETQ. This CDR3 has 15 amino acids. CDR3 DNA: TGCGCCAGCAGCCGCTGGACAGGGACTAATGAAAAACTGTTTTTT. Translation: CASSRWTGTNEKLFF.

V and J are TRBV7-9 and TRBJ2-7, with D hard to call. CDR3 size: 14 residues. The V and J ends lost 4 bases and 0 bases respectively, with 10 bases between them. The V gene's germline CDR1 is SEHNR and CDR2 FQNEAQ (reference sequence). CDR3 sequence (DNA): TGTGCCAGCAGCTCCATATCTAGCTCCTACGAGCAGTACTTC. Translated, it gives CASSSISSSYEQYF.

This clone was seen once. This rearrangement joins TRBV6-5 to TRBJ1-2, with D tentatively TRBD1 (5 bases). Trimming pared 7 bases from V and 4 bases from J, leaving 10 bases between. The germline V gene encodes CDR1 MNHEY and CDR2 SVGAGI. This CDR3 has 12 residues. CDR3 amino acids: CASKGRSYGYTF. CDR3 bases: TGTGCCAGCAAGGGGCGCAGCTATGGCTACACCTTC.

This chain uses TRBV4-1 with TRBJ1-3, with TRBD1 identical over 9 bases. CDR3 length equals 19 residues. Unmatched junction bases numbered 13, after V lost 4 bases and J lost 0 bases. The V gene's germline CDR1 is MGHRA and CDR2 YSYEKL. Here the CDR3 reads CASSLTNRGQGFSGNTIYF. CDR3 coding DNA: TGCGCCAGCAGCCTCACAAACCGGGGACAGGGCTTCTCTGGAAACACCATATATTTT.

The chain carries TRBV14 and TRBJ2-5, with 11 nucleotides matching TRBD1. Germline V lookup: CDR1 SGHDN, CDR2 FVKESK. The V and J ends lost 4 bases and 1 base, in that order; junction bases with no gene match: 5. There are 16 residues in the CDR3. CDR3 nucleotide sequence: TGTGCCAGCAGCCTGGGGACAGGGGGTTTCCAAGAGACCCAGTACTTC. Its protein product is CASSLGTGGFQETQYF. The full variable domain, with the rest looked up from reference TRBV14 and TRBJ2-5, is EAGVTQFPSHSVIEKGQTVTLRCDPISGHDNLYWYRRVMGKEIKFLLHFVKESKQDESGMPNNRFLAERTGGTYSTLKVQPAELEDSGVYFCASSLGTGGFQETQYFGPGTRLLVL.

The gene calls are TRBV28 and TRBJ1-4; TRBD1 matches at 8 bases. The junction had 4 bases not matched to a gene; V was cut back by 5 bases and J by 2 bases. Germline loops: CDR1 MDHEN, CDR2 SYDVKM. CDR3 size: 15 residues. The CDR3 is CASSPTGGTNEKLFF. Written as DNA, the CDR3 is TGTGCCAGCAGTCCCACAGGGGGGACTAATGAAAAACTGTTTTTT.

The chain carries TRBV10-3 and TRBJ1-3; 8 nucleotides align to TRBD1. CDR3 size: 15 residues. V shed 6 bases and J 0 bases; nucleotides not matched to a gene: 4. The germline V gene encodes CDR1 ENHRY and CDR2 SYGVKD. CDR3 DNA: TGTGCCATCAGCCATACAGGGGGCTCTGGAAACACCATATATTTT. It codes for CAISHTGGSGNTIYF.

The table lists this clone with many counts. The chain couples TRBV5-4 to TRBJ1-6; D not certain. This CDR3 is built from 15 residues. CDR1 and CDR2 from the germline V gene are SGHNT and YYREEE (reference sequence). Trimming left V 4 bases short and J 4 bases short, with 12 bases between. The CDR3 nucleotides are TGTGCCAGCAGCCCAGGAAGGTCTTATAATTCACCCCTCCACTTT. The encoded protein is CASSPGRSYNSPLHF.

Turning to this clone: The identical CDR3 is also encoded by other nucleotide sequences in the sample. The chain uses TRBV28 and TRBJ1-2; D not certain. This CDR3 is built from 12 residues. Germline V gene lookup returns CDR1 MDHEN and CDR2 SYDVKM. Between the trimmed V and J ends, which lost 2 bases and 4 bases, there was a span of 5 bases. In nucleotides, the CDR3 is TGTGCCAGCAGTTTAGTGGGCTATGGCTACACCTTC. This codes for CASSLVGYGYTF.

The count of this clone is one. This may stem from a read error, because a much larger clone lies one nucleotide away. The chain has TRBV19 and TRBJ1-1; D is uncertain. V was cut by 6 bases and J by 1 base, with 6 bases left in between. Germline CDR1 is LNHDA and CDR2 is SQIVND (reference sequence). The CDR3 sequence is 12 residues long. The DNA for the CDR3 is TGTGCCAGTAGGCCACAGAACACTGAAGCTTTCTTT. Translating it yields CASRPQNTEAFF.

This clone has a handful of counts. The chain couples TRBV7-9 to TRBJ1-5, with TRBD1 as a possible D gene (5 bases). Germline CDR1 and CDR2: SEHNR and FQNEAQ (reference sequence). This CDR3 is 13 amino acids long. The germline V and J ends were trimmed by 4 bases and 5 bases, with 9 bases remaining between them. CDR3 residues: CASSWGPDQPQHF. The CDR3 nucleotides are TGTGCCAGCAGCTGGGGCCCGGATCAGCCCCAGCATTTT.

This sequence joins TRBV5-6 and TRBJ2-7; 16 nucleotides match TRBD2. Germline CDR1 and CDR2: SGHDT and YYEEEE. This CDR3 comprises 18 residues. V lost 3 bases to trimming and J lost 1 base; unmatched junction nucleotides: 7. The CDR3 loop reads CASSWGLAGGPRSYEQYF. CDR3 bases: TGTGCCAGCAGCTGGGGACTAGCGGGAGGGCCACGGTCCTACGAGCAGTACTTC.

This chain links TRBV14 with TRBJ2-7; 11 nucleotides match TRBD2. V was clipped by 10 bases and J by 2 bases; unmatched bases: 4. The CDR3 spans 13 residues. In germline, CDR1 is SGHDN, CDR2 FVKESK. DNA of the CDR3: TGTGCCACCGCACTAGCGGGGGCCTACGAGCAGTACTTC. Translation gives CATALAGAYEQYF.

The chain couples TRBV6-5 to TRBJ1-1, with a tentative D call TRBD1 (5 bases). V shed 5 bases and J shed 11 bases, with 18 bases lying between them. CDR3 length: 13 residues. Germline CDR1 and CDR2: MNHEY and SVGAGI. CDR3 in amino acids: CASSLAGSPRAFF. In DNA, the CDR3 is TGTGCCAGCAGTCTGGCAGGGTCCCCTCGGGCTTTCTTT.

The genes are TRBV19 and TRBJ1-5, with a tentative D call TRBD1 (5 bases). CDR3 length equals 17 residues. CDR1 LNHDA and CDR2 SQIVND come from the germline V gene (reference sequence). V was cut by 4 bases and J by 6 bases, with 22 bases left in between. The CDR3 DNA sequence: TGTGCCAGTAGTAAAGCGTCAGGGAGGAGGTCCAGTCAGCCCCAGCATTTT. Amino acids: CASSKASGRRSSQPQHF.

The V call is TRBV2, the J call TRBJ1-1; D is unclear. Trimming left V 5 bases short and J 1 base short, with 11 bases between. The V gene's germline CDR1 is SNHLY and CDR2 FYNNEI. CDR3 size: 14 residues. CDR3 sequence: CASSTGGKNTEAFF. The DNA of the CDR3 is TGTGCCAGCAGTACGGGAGGAAAGAACACTGAAGCTTTCTTT.

This rearrangement joins TRBV6-5 to TRBJ2-7; D unclear. This CDR3 has 14 residues. Trimming left V 3 bases short and J 3 bases short, with 12 bases between. Germline V CDR1 and CDR2: MNHEY, SVGAGI. The CDR3 region is CASSYRHSRYEQYF. CDR3 nucleotides: TGTGCCAGCAGTTATAGGCACAGTCGCTACGAGCAGTACTTC.

This clone was seen just once. CDR3 sequence reads: CSSNGVRGSTDTQYF. The CDR3 nucleotides read TGCAGCTCCAACGGGGTGCGGGGGAGCACAGATACGCAGTATTTT. This chain joins TRBV29-1 and TRBJ2-3; 7 bases line up with TRBD2. This CDR3 spans 15 amino acids. Looked up from germline, CDR1 is SQVTM and CDR2 is ANQGSEA. V lost 8 bases and J lost 0; bases outside the gene matches: 11.